This entry lists 30 T cell receptor beta chains sequenced from one sample in a study of blood T cell repertoires in COVID-19. Method: immunoSEQ multiplex PCR; TCRdb's copy keeps in-frame clones and lacks some. The table has just over 95,000 clones, around 80% seen once. Sample: peripheral blood. The source of these receptors is an elderly man with acute or convalescent COVID-19.

The rearrangement joins TRBV18 to TRBJ2-1; weak D call: TRBD1 (5 bases). Germline CDR1 KGHSH, CDR2 LQKENI. V dropped 4 bases and J dropped 7 bases, with 14 bases sitting between them. The CDR3 is 14 amino acids. The chain's CDR3 is CASSRGPPQNEQFF. Written as DNA, the CDR3 is TGTGCCAGCTCACGGGGCCCGCCCCAGAATGAGCAGTTCTTC.

V usage is TRBV30 and J usage is TRBJ1-5, with 10 positions matching TRBD1. Germline V gene data show CDR1 as GTSNPN and CDR2 as SVGIG (reference sequence). J lost 7 bases, V lost 2 bases, and 8 bases had no gene match. The CDR3 is 15 amino acids. The CDR3 is CAWSIRDRGFQPQHF. CDR3 sequence (DNA): TGTGCCTGGAGTATCCGGGACAGGGGCTTCCAGCCCCAGCATTTT.

The chain joins TRBV3-1 (or the pseudogene TRBV3-2) to TRBJ1-2, with TRBD1 matching over 7 bases. The CDR3 sequence is 16 residues long. Trimming removed 4 bases from V and 2 bases from J; junction bases left unmatched: 10. Germline assignment: CDR1 LGHDT and CDR2 YNNKEL (reference sequence). The CDR3 bases are TGTGCCAGCAGCCGTGGAGGGGGCATGGGAAACTATGGCTACACCTTC. Its translation: CASSRGGGMGNYGYTF.

The chain links TRBV2 to TRBJ2-5, with 9 bases identical to TRBD1. V was clipped by 6 bases and J by 4 bases; unmatched bases: 9. This CDR3 region has 15 residues. Germline values: CDR1 SNHLY, CDR2 FYNNEI. In nucleotides, the CDR3 is TGTGCCAGCAGCTTAGGGACAGGGAGATCAGAGACCCAGTACTTC. Amino acid sequence: CASSLGTGRSETQYF.

The V and J genes are TRBV9 and TRBJ1-1; 8 nucleotides align to TRBD1. CDR3 size: 16 residues. V dropped 3 bases and J dropped 0; count of bases not matched to a gene: 7. Per the germline V gene, CDR1 is SGDLS and CDR2 is YYNGEE. CDR3 loop: CASSAGQGVMNTEAFF. As DNA, the CDR3 is TGTGCCAGCAGCGCCGGACAGGGAGTTATGAACACTGAAGCTTTCTTT.

The CDR3 region is CASTAGWNSPLHF. As DNA, the CDR3 is TGTGCCAGCACCGCAGGCTGGAATTCACCCCTCCACTTT. The gene calls are TRBV6-5 and TRBJ1-6; no firm D call. The CDR3 is made up of 13 amino acids. V was pared by 7 bases and J by 7 bases, with 11 bases between. The germline CDR1 and CDR2 sequences are MNHEY and SVGAGI.

This clone appeared a single time. The chain employs TRBV10-1 and TRBJ2-7; 11 bases align to TRBD2. This CDR3 comprises 15 residues. Germline assignment: CDR1 WNHNN and CDR2 SYGVQD (reference sequence). Trimming cost V 3 bases and J 4 bases; bases outside gene matches: 5. The CDR3 region is CASSEITSGSYEQYF. Written as DNA, the CDR3 is TGCGCCAGCAGTGAAATCACTAGCGGGAGTTACGAGCAGTACTTC.

This sequence joins TRBV10-3 and TRBJ2-7; 8 bases map to TRBD1. Germline V gene data show CDR1 as ENHRY and CDR2 as SYGVKD. V lost 2 bases, J lost 3 bases, and 3 bases stayed unmatched. The CDR3 sequence is 14 residues long. The CDR3 region has the DNA TGTGCCATCAGTGAGGGGACAGGAGTCTACGAGCAGTACTTC. This encodes CAISEGTGVYEQYF.

This chain uses TRBV6-5 with TRBJ2-1; D may be TRBD2 (6 bases). The germline V and J ends were trimmed by 2 bases and 6 bases, with 11 bases remaining between them. This CDR3 has 14 residues. Germline V CDR1 and CDR2: MNHEY, SVGAGI. The DNA for the CDR3 is TGTGCCAGCAGTTACCGGGGACTGGTCAATGAGCAGTTCTTC. Residues: CASSYRGLVNEQFF.

The rearrangement uses TRBV4-3 and TRBJ2-1, with 10 bases identical to TRBD2. Trimming removed 2 bases from V and 7 bases from J; junction bases left unmatched: 5. Per the germline V gene, CDR1 is LGHNA and CDR2 is YSLEER. This CDR3 has 15 amino acids. CDR3 loop: CASSQQWGLANEQFF. CDR3 nucleotide sequence: TGCGCCAGCAGCCAACAGTGGGGACTAGCGAATGAGCAGTTCTTC.

V is TRBV3-1 (or the pseudogene TRBV3-2) and J is TRBJ1-2; D perhaps matches TRBD1 (5 bases). V lost 5 bases to trimming and J lost 8 bases, with 12 bases between them. The germline CDR1 and CDR2 sequences are LGHDT and YNNKEL (reference sequence). The CDR3 length is 12 residues. The CDR3 protein is CASSLKGFGYTF. In DNA form, the CDR3 reads TGTGCCAGCAGCTTAAAGGGGTTCGGCTACACCTTC.

This clone was seen only once. The V gene is TRBV18, the J gene TRBJ2-5, with 10 bases identical to TRBD1. J lost 4 bases, V lost 6 bases, and 5 bases had no gene match. The CDR3 is 14 residues long. Germline V CDR1 and CDR2: KGHSH, LQKENI. The CDR3 spells CASSPGTGVETQYF. CDR3 in DNA: TGTGCCAGCTCTCCCGGGACAGGGGTAGAGACCCAGTACTTC.

This chain connects TRBV18 to TRBJ2-3; TRBD2 aligns across 15 bases. The CDR3 sequence is 18 residues long. J gave up 5 bases and V 2 bases, and 8 bases lay outside the gene matches. Germline lookup yields CDR1 KGHSH and CDR2 LQKENI. CDR3 DNA: TGTGCCAGCTCACCAAGGACTAGCGGGAGGGCCCGTAGAGATACGCAGTATTTT. Translation: CASSPRTSGRARRDTQYF.

The V call is TRBV9, the J call TRBJ2-3; 7 bases align to TRBD1. The length of the CDR3 is 17 residues. Trimming removed 3 bases from V and 2 bases from J; junction bases left unmatched: 12. The germline gives CDR1 SGDLS, CDR2 YYNGEE. CDR3 DNA sequence: TGTGCCAGCAGCGCCAGACAGGGCCCTCTCCTCACAGATACGCAGTATTTT. Its protein product is CASSARQGPLLTDTQYF.

The chain combines TRBV6-5 with TRBJ1-3, with a tentative D call TRBD1 (6 bases). CDR1 MNHEY and CDR2 SVGAGI come from the germline V gene. Trimming left V 1 base short and J 1 base short, with 8 bases between. CDR3 size: 15 residues. CDR3 nucleotide sequence: TGTGCCAGCAGTTACTTGGGGGCTTCTGGAAACACCATATATTTT. Translated: CASSYLGASGNTIYF.

The V call is TRBV2, the J call TRBJ1-1, with a tentative D call TRBD1 (6 bases). V lost 6 bases to trimming and J lost 4 bases, with 15 bases between them. This CDR3 has 14 amino acids. Germline loops: CDR1 SNHLY, CDR2 FYNNEI. CDR3 nucleotide sequence: TGTGCCAGCAGGGCCGGACAGAGTATCACTGAAGCTTTCTTT. Its protein product is CASRAGQSITEAFF.

The V gene is TRBV5-8, the J gene TRBJ2-1, with 10 bases matching TRBD2. Germline lookup yields CDR1 SGHTS and CDR2 YDEGEE. The CDR3 runs to 15 residues. V shed 0 bases, J shed 8 bases, and the junction held 5 bases outside the gene matches. CDR3 region: CASSLGAGGRDEQFF. The CDR3 region has the DNA TGTGCCAGCAGCTTGGGAGCGGGGGGGCGCGATGAGCAGTTCTTC.

The chain is built from TRBV5-1 and TRBJ1-5; 7 positions match TRBD1. V shed 1 base and J 3 bases; nucleotides not matched to a gene: 4. The CDR3 is 15 amino acids. Germline CDR1 and CDR2: SGHRS and YFSETQ. The CDR3 reads CASSLWTGPNQPQHF. CDR3 nucleotides: TGCGCCAGCAGCTTGTGGACAGGCCCCAATCAGCCCCAGCATTTT.

This rearrangement joins TRBV7-2 to TRBJ2-3; 8 nucleotides align to TRBD1. V lost 5 bases and J lost 7; bases outside the gene matches: 11. Germline CDR1 is SGHTA and CDR2 is FQGNSA. The CDR3 is 15 amino acids. CDR3 loop: CASSQGDRTPNTQYF. The CDR3 region has the DNA TGTGCCAGCAGCCAGGGGGACAGGACCCCGAATACGCAGTATTTT. Based on the CDR3 plus reference TRBV7-2 and TRBJ2-3, the full variable domain is GAGVSQSPSNKVTEKGKDVELRCDPISGHTALYWYRQSLGQGLEFLIYFQGNSAPDKSGLPSDRFSAERTGGSVSTLTIQRTQQEDSAVYLCASSQGDRTPNTQYFGPGTRLTVL.

The chain recombines TRBV19 with TRBJ2-7, with TRBD1 matching 7 bases. This CDR3 has 15 amino acids. Germline loops: CDR1 LNHDA, CDR2 SQIVND (reference sequence). V shed 6 bases and J 5 bases; nucleotides not matched to a gene: 13. The CDR3 reads CASRSPGQPSNEQYF. CDR3 bases: TGTGCCAGTAGATCTCCGGGACAGCCTTCTAACGAGCAGTACTTC. The variable domain in full, with the rest retrieved from reference TRBV19 and TRBJ2-7, is DGGITQSPKYLFRKEGQNVTLSCEQNLNHDAMYWYRQDPGQGLRLIYYSQIVNDFQKGDIAEGYSVSREKKESFPLTVTSAQKNPTAFYLCASRSPGQPSNEQYFGPGTRLTVT.

This chain connects TRBV5-1 to TRBJ2-5; 7 bases fit TRBD1. Germline loops: CDR1 SGHRS, CDR2 YFSETQ. The trim removed 4 bases at V and 3 bases at J, leaving 6 bases unmatched. The CDR3 runs to 14 residues. The CDR3 nucleotides read TGCGCCAGCAGCAGATCCGGGACAGAAGAGACCCAGTACTTC. This translates into CASSRSGTEETQYF.

This clone has a handful of counts. The CDR3 DNA reads as TGTGCCAGCAAGGTGTTAGCGGGAGGTACTTACGAGCAGTACTTC. Its protein product is CASKVLAGGTYEQYF. This chain uses TRBV6-5 with TRBJ2-7; 10 bases are a match to TRBD2. This CDR3 is 15 amino acids long. Germline CDR1 MNHEY, CDR2 SVGAGI. V gave up 7 bases and J gave up 4 bases; unmatched junction bases: 10.

V usage is TRBV19 and J usage is TRBJ1-1; no definite D call. V was trimmed by 6 bases and J by 1 base, leaving 9 bases between them. Per the germline V gene, CDR1 is LNHDA and CDR2 is SQIVND (reference sequence). This CDR3 contains 13 residues. In DNA, the CDR3 is TGTGCCAGTAGGCCGACGGGGAACACTGAAGCTTTCTTT. The encoded protein is CASRPTGNTEAFF.

This rearrangement joins TRBV7-2 to TRBJ1-6; D remains ambiguous. This CDR3 contains 16 residues. Germline lookup yields CDR1 SGHTA and CDR2 FQGNSA. Between the trimmed V and J ends, which lost 2 bases and 0 bases, there was a span of 8 bases. The CDR3 protein is CASSLSTSSYNSPLHF. The CDR3 DNA reads as TGTGCCAGCAGCTTAAGCACGAGCTCCTATAATTCACCCCTCCACTTT.

V is TRBV27 and J is TRBJ2-7; the match to TRBD2 covers 10 bases. The CDR3 has 15 amino acids. The V segment lost 4 bases and the J segment 3 bases; nucleotides outside the gene matches: 6. Germline V gene lookup returns CDR1 MNHEY and CDR2 SMNVEV (reference sequence). The CDR3 DNA reads TGTGCCAGCAGTTCGGGGGTAGCGGGGGGCTACGAGCAGTACTTC. Translating gives CASSSGVAGGYEQYF.

The CDR3, as DNA: TGCGCCAGCAGCGGTGGACAGGAGGGATACGAGCAGTACTTC. Protein sequence: CASSGGQEGYEQYF. The chain employs TRBV5-1 and TRBJ2-7, with D tentatively TRBD1 (7 bases). This CDR3 spans 14 amino acids. In germline, CDR1 is SGHRS, CDR2 YFSETQ. The V end was cut by 4 bases, the J end by 4 bases, with 15 bases between.

The genes are TRBV15 and TRBJ2-6; 11 bases line up with TRBD2. The V and J ends lost 3 bases and 3 bases, in that order; junction bases with no gene match: 4. The CDR3 runs 17 residues. In germline, CDR1 is LNHNV, CDR2 YYDKDF (reference sequence). This CDR3 is CATSRETSGIGANVLTF. Here the CDR3 DNA reads TGTGCCACCAGCAGGGAGACTAGCGGGATTGGGGCCAACGTCCTGACTTTC.

This clone was recorded once. The chain joins TRBV14 to TRBJ1-5; no definite D call. The CDR3 has 15 residues. Germline CDR1 reads SGHDN; CDR2 reads FVKESK. V dropped 1 base and J dropped 6 bases, with 13 bases sitting between them. CDR3 DNA: TGTGCCAGCAGCCAAGGAGGTTCCCGGGGTCAGCCCCAGCATTTT. As protein: CASSQGGSRGQPQHF.

The V call is TRBV30, the J call TRBJ2-7, with D unresolved. Germline CDR1 and CDR2: GTSNPN and SVGIG (reference sequence). This CDR3 is built from 14 residues. Trimming shortened V by 4 bases and J by 0 bases, and 13 bases separated the two germline ends. The CDR3 DNA sequence: TGTGCCTGGACTGTTGGCGGCTCCTCCTACGAGCAGTACTTC. Its translation is CAWTVGGSSYEQYF.

This clone was seen only once. The V and J genes are TRBV15 and TRBJ2-1; weak D call: TRBD2 (6 bases). The ends were cut back, 0 bases at V and 8 bases at J, with 14 bases in the middle. The CDR3 loop spans 15 amino acids. The V gene's germline CDR1 is LNHNV and CDR2 YYDKDF (reference sequence). The CDR3 here is CATSRDLGGMDEQFF. The CDR3 bases are TGTGCCACCAGCAGAGATTTGGGCGGGATGGATGAGCAGTTCTTC.